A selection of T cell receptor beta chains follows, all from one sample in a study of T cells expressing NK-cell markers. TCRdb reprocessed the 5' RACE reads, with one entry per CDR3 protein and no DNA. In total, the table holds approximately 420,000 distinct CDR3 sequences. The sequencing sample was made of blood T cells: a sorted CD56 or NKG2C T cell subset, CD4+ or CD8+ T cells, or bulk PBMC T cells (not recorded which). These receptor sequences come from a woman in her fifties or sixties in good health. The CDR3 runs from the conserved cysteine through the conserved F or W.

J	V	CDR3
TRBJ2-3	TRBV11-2	CASSSSGDSTDTQYF
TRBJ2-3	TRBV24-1	CATSDLDGGPDTQYF
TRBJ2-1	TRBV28	CASRQGNYNEQFF
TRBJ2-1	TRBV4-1	CASSQVAGEGYNEQFF
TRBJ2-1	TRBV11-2	CASSPDFRSSYNEQFF
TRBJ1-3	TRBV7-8	CASSFRIQGSGNTIYF
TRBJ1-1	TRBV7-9	CASSPKGGIGTEAFF
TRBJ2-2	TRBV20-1	CSARATSGRAGLTGELFF
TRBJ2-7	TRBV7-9	CASSDRTASYEQYF
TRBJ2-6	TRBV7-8	CASSLQPRGANVLTF
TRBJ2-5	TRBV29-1	CSVDGTGRETQYF
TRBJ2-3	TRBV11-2	CASSLARDVGQYF
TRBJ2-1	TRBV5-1	CASSAAGQGTNEQFF
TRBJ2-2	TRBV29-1	CSVQGSGELFF
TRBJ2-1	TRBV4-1	CASSQPTSGRNEQFF
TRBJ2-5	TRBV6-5	CASRPGTSKETQYF
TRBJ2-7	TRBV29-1	CSVEDRAGPSYEQYF
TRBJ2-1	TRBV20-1	CSASELAGINEQFF
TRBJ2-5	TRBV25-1	CASSVPRGGETQYF
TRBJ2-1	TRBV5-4	CASSVDRTKQFF
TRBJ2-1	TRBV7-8	CASSLGQGPINEQFF
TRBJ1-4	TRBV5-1	CASSPLLAVNEKLFF
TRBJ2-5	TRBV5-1	CASSFIIAGGPRETQYF